This T cell receptor beta chain was found in a study of cytotoxic CD8 clonotypes in ibrutinib-treated CLL. Study-wide findings and caveats: Sustained-remission and progressing patients were not sampled at matched times.

Deletions cut 7 bases from V and 4 bases from J, with 17 bases between. This CDR3 comprises 14 residues. CDR1 is MNHEY, CDR2 SMNVEV, per germline (reference sequence). The protocol was immunoSEQ multiplex PCR, while the TCRdb copy is restricted to in-frame clones and leaves out a portion. In the table there are 250,000 to 350,000 clones, approximately 79% of which are singletons. Only a few counts were recorded for this clone. Its cognate antigen is unknown. The chain is built from TRBV27 and TRBJ2-7; maybe TRBD2 (6 bases). This material consisted of PBMCs, taken at disease progression, from a patient treated with ibrutinib. This TCR derives from a human donor with chronic lymphocytic leukemia. CDR3 nucleotide sequence: TGTGCCAGCACCACCGGAGGGTTCGAGTACGAGCAGTACTTC. The encoded protein is CASTTGGFEYEQYF.